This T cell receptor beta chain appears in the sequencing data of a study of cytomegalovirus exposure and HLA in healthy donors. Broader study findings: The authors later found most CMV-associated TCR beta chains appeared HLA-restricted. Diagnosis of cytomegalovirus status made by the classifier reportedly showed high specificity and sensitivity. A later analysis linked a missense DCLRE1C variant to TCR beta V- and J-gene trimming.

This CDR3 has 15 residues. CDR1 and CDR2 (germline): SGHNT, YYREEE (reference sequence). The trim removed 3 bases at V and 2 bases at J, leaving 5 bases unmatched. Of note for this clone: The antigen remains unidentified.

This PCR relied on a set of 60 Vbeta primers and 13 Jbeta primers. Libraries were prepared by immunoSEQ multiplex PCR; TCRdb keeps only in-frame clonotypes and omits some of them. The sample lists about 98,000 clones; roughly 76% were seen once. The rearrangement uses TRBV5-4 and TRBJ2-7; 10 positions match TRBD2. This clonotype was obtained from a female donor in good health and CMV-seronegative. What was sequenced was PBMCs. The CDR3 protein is CASSSRLAGPYEQYF. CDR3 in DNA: TGTGCCAGCAGCTCCAGACTAGCGGGCCCCTACGAGCAGTACTTC.